A single sample gave rise to the 6 T cell receptor beta chains below, sequenced in a study of T-cell reconstitution after alpha-beta-depleted transplantation in children. Library preparation (for TCRbeta) was performed with unique molecular identifiers. TCRdb redid the calling of the PCR reads with MiXCR, one entry per CDR3 protein. Of approximately 590,000 distinct CDR3 sequences detected, roughly a tenth appear once; the ten largest clones hold 3.5% to 5%. The starting material was PBMCs from the stem cell graft donor, obtained from the stem cell graft. Source of these receptors: a human donor who donated a stem cell graft to a child with acute myeloid leukemia.

In this sample, this clonotype turned up a few times. The CDR3 sequence: CASSPTSGRVGETQYF. The CDR3 nucleotides read TGTGCCAGCAGTCCGACTAGCGGGAGGGTGGGGGAGACCCAGTACTTC. V usage is TRBV2 and J usage is TRBJ2-5; the match to TRBD2 covers 14 bases. Germline CDR1 and CDR2: SNHLY and FYNNEI. The CDR3 consists of 16 residues. V shed 5 bases and J 5 bases; nucleotides not matched to a gene: 7.

This clonotype has ten or more counts. This chain links TRBV20-1 with TRBJ2-7, with D tentatively TRBD1 (6 bases). The germline V gene encodes CDR1 DFQATT and CDR2 SNEGSKA (reference sequence). Trimming stripped 6 bases from V and 5 bases from J, with 11 bases between. This CDR3 is 11 amino acids long. The CDR3 is CSAKHRDEQYF. CDR3 sequence (DNA): TGCAGTGCCAAGCACAGGGACGAGCAGTACTTC.

The gene calls are TRBV5-1 and TRBJ1-1, with D tentatively TRBD1 (6 bases). V lost 4 bases to trimming and J lost 1 base, with 14 bases between them. The germline V gene has CDR1 SGHRS and CDR2 YFSETQ. The CDR3 covers 15 residues. The CDR3 region is CASSAARGPNTEAFF. CDR3 nucleotides: TGCGCCAGCAGCGCAGCCCGGGGGCCGAACACTGAAGCTTTCTTT.

This clonotype was seen a handful of times. The chain carries TRBV6-5 and TRBJ1-2; TRBD1 matches 7 bases. The CDR3 has 14 amino acids. From germline, CDR1 is MNHEY and CDR2 SVGAGI. V was pared by 2 bases and J by 6 bases, with 6 bases of the junction left unmatched. As DNA, the CDR3 is TGTGCCAGCAGTTACGGGACAGCTACGGATGGCTACACCTTC. Translated: CASSYGTATDGYTF.

This clonotype was seen more than once but under ten times. The chain employs TRBV4-2 and TRBJ2-5; 11 bases are shared with TRBD2. After removal of 6 bases from V and 4 bases from J, the junction contained 10 bases not matched to a gene. The CDR3 sequence is 16 residues long. In germline, CDR1 is LGHNA, CDR2 YNFKEQ. The CDR3 nucleotides read TGTGCCAGCAGTCGTAGTCTAGCGGGAGGCACAGAGACCCAGTACTTC. Its protein product is CASSRSLAGGTETQYF.

V is TRBV20-1 and J is TRBJ1-5, with TRBD1 matching 8 bases. Germline lookup yields CDR1 DFQATT and CDR2 SNEGSKA (reference sequence). V gave up 2 bases and J gave up 2 bases; unmatched junction bases: 2. The CDR3 runs to 14 residues. CDR3 DNA: TGCAGTGCTAGATACAGGGGGGGCAATCAGCCCCAGCATTTT. Translating it yields CSARYRGGNQPQHF.